This TCR beta chain is from a study of PD-1 blockade in classical Hodgkin lymphoma. Overall study results and limits: Complete responders showed a baseline diversity that resembled the diversity of newly diagnosed patients. At C4D1, TCR diversity had climbed significantly for CD4+ cells, though not for CD8+ cells.

A remark on this clone: Its antigen is still unknown.

Measured with immunoSEQ multiplex PCR; TCRdb has only the in-frame clones, and not every one. The sample contains about 20,000 clones, less than 85% of which appear only once. Every patient was affected by relapse after autologous stem cell transplantation, while exposure to brentuximab vedotin was not uniform. V gave up 2 bases and J gave up 1 base, with 15 bases separating them. This CDR3 comprises 16 residues. CDR1 is SGDLS, CDR2 YYNGEE, per germline. This rearrangement joins TRBV9 to TRBJ1-1; weak D call: TRBD1 (5 bases). The sequencing here drew on peripheral blood mononuclear cells (PBMCs), taken at baseline. This receptor was identified in a human donor with classical Hodgkin lymphoma. CDR3 region: CASSVSLTASNTEAFF. The CDR3 DNA follows: TGTGCCAGCAGCGTCTCACTGACAGCGTCGAACACTGAAGCTTTCTTT. The full variable domain, completed using reference TRBV9 and TRBJ1-1, is DSGVTQTPKHLITATGQRVTLRCSPRSGDLSVYWYQQSLDQGLQFLIQYYNGEERAKGNILERFSAQQFPDLHSELNLSSLELGDSALYFCASSVSLTASNTEAFFGQGTRLTVV.